These 26 T cell receptor beta chains were sequenced from one sample in a study of blood T cell repertoires in COVID-19. The assay was immunoSEQ multiplex PCR, and TCRdb's table has in-frame clones only and misses some. This table has about 190,000 clones, 79% appearing once. Sequencing was performed on peripheral blood. The receptors originated from a man between 60 and 70 years old with active or convalescent COVID-19.

This rearrangement joins TRBV28 to TRBJ2-1; D remains ambiguous. This CDR3 comprises 12 residues. The germline V and J ends were trimmed by 3 bases and 6 bases, with 6 bases remaining between them. Germline assignment: CDR1 MDHEN and CDR2 SYDVKM. DNA of the CDR3: TGTGCCAGCAGTTTCCTTCCCAATGAGCAGTTCTTC. As protein: CASSFLPNEQFF.

This chain links TRBV21-1 with TRBJ2-7; the D call of TRBD1 is as the table states it, not checked on the DNA. TRBV21-1 is deemed a pseudogene. CDR3 length: 15 amino acids. CDR3 in amino acids: CASSTLGPLEDEQYF. The CDR3 nucleotides are TGTGCCAGCAGCACCTTGGGGCCCCTAGAGGACGAGCAGTACTTC.

This clone has more than one count but fewer than ten. This sequence joins TRBV18 and TRBJ1-5; TRBD1 aligns across 8 bases. Trimming took 5 bases from V and 2 from J; bases not matched to a gene: 5. Germline V CDR1 and CDR2: KGHSH, LQKENI. CDR3 length: 15 residues. CDR3 residues: CASSSTGVGNQPQHF. The DNA of the CDR3 is TGTGCCAGCTCATCGACAGGGGTAGGCAATCAGCCCCAGCATTTT.

The genes are TRBV9 and TRBJ2-7, with a possible D match to TRBD1 (6 bases). This CDR3 spans 14 amino acids. Trimming pared 4 bases from V and 2 bases from J, leaving 13 bases between. Looked up from germline, CDR1 is SGDLS and CDR2 is YYNGEE. In DNA form, the CDR3 reads TGTGCCAGCAGCCCTCAAGGGGGTCCCTACGAGCAGTACTTC. It is translated as CASSPQGGPYEQYF.

The chain carries TRBV19 and TRBJ2-3, with 7 bases identical to TRBD2. V dropped 7 bases and J dropped 0; count of bases not matched to a gene: 10. CDR3 length equals 16 residues. Germline loops: CDR1 LNHDA, CDR2 SQIVND (reference sequence). CDR3 coding DNA: TGTGCCAGTAAGGCTAAGCGGGATGCTAGCACAGATACGCAGTATTTT. The encoded protein is CASKAKRDASTDTQYF.

A note on this clone: Within the sample, other DNA sequences also encode this same CDR3. The chain joins TRBV2 to TRBJ2-2; TRBD2 aligns across 14 bases. CDR1 is SNHLY, CDR2 FYNNEI, per germline. V shed 6 bases, J shed 6 bases, and the junction held 0 bases outside the gene matches. The CDR3 consists of 14 residues. CDR3 sequence: CASRGLAGAGELFF. In DNA form, the CDR3 reads TGTGCCAGCAGGGGACTAGCGGGAGCCGGGGAGCTGTTTTTT. The full variable domain, its missing parts supplied by reference TRBV2 and TRBJ2-2, is EPEVTQTPSHQVTQMGQEVILRCVPISNHLYFYWYRQILGQKVEFLVSFYNNEISEKSEIFDDQFSVERPDGSNFTLKIRSTKLEDSAMYFCASRGLAGAGELFFGEGSRLTVL.

The chain has TRBV7-9 and TRBJ2-7; 7 nucleotides align to TRBD2. The germline V gene has CDR1 SEHNR and CDR2 FQNEAQ (reference sequence). The ends lost 3 bases at V and 0 bases at J; junction bases unmatched: 8. This CDR3 has 16 amino acids. The CDR3 sequence: CASSFPLAESSYEQYF. In DNA form, the CDR3 reads TGTGCCAGCAGCTTCCCTCTAGCGGAGAGCTCCTACGAGCAGTACTTC.

The chain carries TRBV21-1 and TRBJ1-3; the table assigns TRBD1, which was not confirmed against the DNA. TRBV21-1 is tagged as a pseudogene. This CDR3 has 15 amino acids. CDR3 residues: CASSKLYSSGNTIYF. For the CDR3, the DNA is TGTGCCAGCAGCAAATTATACAGCTCTGGAAACACCATATATTTT.

This chain connects TRBV30 to TRBJ2-1; TRBD2 aligns across 7 bases. Looked up from germline, CDR1 is GTSNPN and CDR2 is SVGIG (reference sequence). Trimming cost V 5 bases and J 5 bases; bases outside gene matches: 12. This CDR3 has 15 residues. CDR3 sequence: CAWGEGRLLNNEQFF. The CDR3 DNA reads TGTGCCTGGGGGGAGGGGCGTTTACTAAACAATGAGCAGTTCTTC.

This clone was counted a single time. V gene TRBV6-5 combines with J gene TRBJ2-1; 7 bases line up with TRBD1. This CDR3 is 16 amino acids long. Germline V CDR1 and CDR2: MNHEY, SVGAGI. The ends lost 0 bases at V and 8 bases at J; junction bases unmatched: 10. CDR3 residues: CASSYSRQGAPDEQFF. Here the CDR3 DNA reads TGTGCCAGCAGTTACTCCCGACAGGGAGCCCCCGATGAGCAGTTCTTC.

The chain employs TRBV7-8 and TRBJ2-5; possibly TRBD2 for D (6 bases). Looked up from germline, CDR1 is SGHVS and CDR2 is FQNEAQ. Trimming took 5 bases from V and 1 from J, leaving 14 bases between them. The CDR3 loop spans 15 amino acids. CDR3 sequence: CASSHGRSTQETQYF. CDR3 DNA: TGTGCCAGCAGCCATGGGAGGTCGACCCAAGAGACCCAGTACTTC.

The CDR3 region has the DNA TGTGCCTGGATATGGGGCGAGGACAGTGGCGGGGGCTACACCTTC. Amino acids: CAWIWGEDSGGGYTF. The chain carries TRBV30 and TRBJ1-2; a weak D match, TRBD1 (6 bases). This CDR3 contains 15 residues. V shed 4 bases and J shed 8 bases, with 23 bases lying between them. Germline lookup yields CDR1 GTSNPN and CDR2 SVGIG (reference sequence).

The rearrangement links TRBV3-1 (or the pseudogene TRBV3-2) to TRBJ2-3, with 8 positions matching TRBD2. Germline V CDR1 and CDR2: LGHDT, YNNKEL (reference sequence). The CDR3 loop spans 15 amino acids. Trimming took 5 bases from V and 1 from J; bases not matched to a gene: 5. CDR3 region: CASSTGTSGTDTQYF. In nucleotides, the CDR3 is TGTGCCAGCAGCACCGGGACTAGTGGCACAGATACGCAGTATTTT.

The rearrangement links TRBV9 to TRBJ2-5; possible D gene TRBD1, 6 bases. V was shortened by 4 bases and J by 4 bases, with 20 bases between the two germline ends. CDR3 length: 16 residues. From germline, CDR1 is SGDLS and CDR2 YYNGEE. CDR3 region: CASSPRRQAAGETQYF. The CDR3 DNA reads TGTGCCAGCAGCCCTAGGAGACAGGCCGCTGGAGAGACCCAGTACTTC.

V is TRBV18 and J is TRBJ2-7; tentatively, D is TRBD1 (6 bases). This CDR3 is 11 amino acids long. The V and J ends lost 5 bases and 7 bases respectively, with 9 bases between them. Germline-derived CDR1 and CDR2 are KGHSH and LQKENI. The CDR3 sequence: CASSSRGEQYF. CDR3 DNA: TGTGCCAGCTCATCCAGGGGAGAGCAGTACTTC.

The chain has TRBV18 and TRBJ2-2; 8 bases map to TRBD1. The V segment lost 4 bases and the J segment 2 bases; nucleotides outside the gene matches: 27. The CDR3 spans 23 residues. Germline CDR1 reads KGHSH; CDR2 reads LQKENI. For the CDR3, the DNA is TGTGCCAGCTCACTCACGCTTCCCGACAGGGGAGGTCCCCTATCCTTAAACACCGGGGAGCTGTTTTTT. Translated, it gives CASSLTLPDRGGPLSLNTGELFF. Full variable domain (missing parts from reference TRBV18 and TRBJ2-2): NAGVMQNPRHLVRRRGQEARLRCSPMKGHSHVYWYRQLPEEGLKFMVYLQKENIIDESGMPKERFSAEFPKEGPSILRIQQVVRGDSAAYFCASSLTLPDRGGPLSLNTGELFFGEGSRLTVL.

The chain links TRBV12-3 or TRBV12-4 to TRBJ1-4, with 8 bases matching TRBD1. The CDR3 covers 13 residues. V gave up 7 bases and J gave up 7 bases; unmatched junction bases: 5. CDR3 loop: CASKDRASEKLFF. CDR3 sequence (DNA): TGTGCCAGCAAGGACAGGGCGAGTGAAAAACTGTTTTTT.

The chain employs TRBV2 and TRBJ2-7, with D tentatively TRBD2 (6 bases). Germline-derived CDR1 and CDR2 are SNHLY and FYNNEI. The CDR3 spans 13 residues. V dropped 5 bases and J dropped 1 base, with 9 bases sitting between them. The CDR3 DNA follows: TGTGCCAGCAGTATGGGACTTTCCTACGAGCAGTACTTC. It yields the protein CASSMGLSYEQYF. The full variable domain, rest sourced from reference TRBV2 and TRBJ2-7, is EPEVTQTPSHQVTQMGQEVILRCVPISNHLYFYWYRQILGQKVEFLVSFYNNEISEKSEIFDDQFSVERPDGSNFTLKIRSTKLEDSAMYFCASSMGLSYEQYFGPGTRLTVT.

The gene calls are TRBV5-4 and TRBJ2-7; 7 positions agree with TRBD1. CDR3 length: 14 residues. V lost 1 base, J lost 0 bases, and 1 base stayed unmatched. Per the germline V gene, CDR1 is SGHNT and CDR2 is YYREEE (reference sequence). CDR3 sequence reads: CASSLKGASYEQYF. In nucleotides, the CDR3 is TGTGCCAGCAGCTTGAAGGGGGCCTCCTACGAGCAGTACTTC.

This clone was counted only a few times. V usage is TRBV11-2 and J usage is TRBJ2-3; 8 bases are a match to TRBD2. V lost 4 bases, J lost 5 bases, and 8 bases stayed unmatched. Germline V gene lookup returns CDR1 SGHAT and CDR2 FQNNGV. The length of the CDR3 is 15 residues. Here the CDR3 reads CASSSQFGRGDTQYF. DNA for the CDR3: TGTGCCAGCAGCTCGCAGTTCGGGAGGGGAGATACGCAGTATTTT.

This clone has only one observation. The V and J genes are TRBV24-1 and TRBJ2-1; no definite D call. The V and J ends lost 9 bases and 5 bases respectively, with 13 bases between them. CDR1 and CDR2 from the germline V gene are KGHDR and SFDVKD. This CDR3 contains 13 residues. This chain's CDR3 is CATFSPGDNEQFF. CDR3 DNA: TGTGCCACCTTTAGCCCCGGTGACAATGAGCAGTTCTTC.

J is TRBJ2-7 and V is TRBV6-2 or TRBV6-3; no clear D gene. V lost 5 bases to trimming and J lost 2 bases, with 13 bases between them. The CDR3 runs 14 residues. Germline V CDR1 and CDR2: MNHEY, SVGEGT. This CDR3 is CASSARPATYEQYF. The CDR3 coding sequence is TGTGCCAGCAGTGCCCGGCCAGCGACCTACGAGCAGTACTTC.

This clone was seen more than once but under ten times. The V call is TRBV6-2 or TRBV6-3, the J call TRBJ1-1; weak D call: TRBD1 (5 bases). CDR1 MNHEY and CDR2 SVGEGT come from the germline V gene. CDR3 length equals 12 residues. V was pared by 5 bases and J by 12 bases, with 16 bases between. CDR3 DNA sequence: TGTGCCAGCAGTCCGTGGGGCCGGCGTCCTTTCTTT. Its protein product is CASSPWGRRPFF.

The chain has TRBV7-2 and TRBJ2-3, with D possibly matching TRBD1 (5 bases). Trimming shortened V by 0 bases and J by 4 bases, and 11 bases separated the two germline ends. Germline CDR1 SGHTA, CDR2 FQGNSA. The CDR3 sequence is 15 residues long. CDR3: CASSLALLGADTQYF. CDR3 in DNA: TGTGCCAGCAGCTTAGCGCTTTTAGGGGCAGATACGCAGTATTTT.

The rearrangement joins TRBV9 to TRBJ2-5, with TRBD2 matching over 12 bases. CDR3 size: 19 residues. Looked up from germline, CDR1 is SGDLS and CDR2 is YYNGEE. With V trimmed by 1 base and J by 2 bases, 12 bases remained unmatched. The CDR3 reads CASSVTPLAGGGDQETQYF. The DNA for the CDR3 is TGTGCCAGCAGCGTAACCCCCCTAGCGGGAGGGGGGGATCAAGAGACCCAGTACTTC.

This clone showed up just a few times. V gene TRBV11-3 combines with J gene TRBJ2-7, with 8 bases fitting TRBD2. CDR1 is SGHNT, CDR2 YENEEA, per germline. Trimming at V came to 4 bases and at J to 6 bases, leaving 14 bases not matched to a gene. The CDR3 is made up of 16 amino acids. The CDR3 loop reads CASSYRTGTRVGEQYF. CDR3 coding DNA: TGTGCCAGCAGCTACCGGACCGGGACTAGAGTGGGCGAGCAGTACTTC.